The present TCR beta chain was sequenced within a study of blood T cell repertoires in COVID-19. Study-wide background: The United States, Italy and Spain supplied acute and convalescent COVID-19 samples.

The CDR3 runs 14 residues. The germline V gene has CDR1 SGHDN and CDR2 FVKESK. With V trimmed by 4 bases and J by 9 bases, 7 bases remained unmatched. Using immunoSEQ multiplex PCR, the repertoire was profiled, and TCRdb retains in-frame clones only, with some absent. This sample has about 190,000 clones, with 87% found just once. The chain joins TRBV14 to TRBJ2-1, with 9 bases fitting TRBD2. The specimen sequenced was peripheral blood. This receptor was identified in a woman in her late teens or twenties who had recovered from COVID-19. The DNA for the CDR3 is TGTGCCAGCAGCCCGGGGACTAGCCGAGTTGAGCAGTTCTTC. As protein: CASSPGTSRVEQFF.